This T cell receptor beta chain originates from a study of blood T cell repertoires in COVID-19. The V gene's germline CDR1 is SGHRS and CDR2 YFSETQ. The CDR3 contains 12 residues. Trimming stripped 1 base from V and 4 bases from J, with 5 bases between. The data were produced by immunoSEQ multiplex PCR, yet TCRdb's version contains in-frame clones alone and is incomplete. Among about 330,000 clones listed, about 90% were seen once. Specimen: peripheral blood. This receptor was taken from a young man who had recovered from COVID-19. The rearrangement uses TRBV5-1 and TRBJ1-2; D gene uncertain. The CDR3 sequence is CASSLTGYGYTF. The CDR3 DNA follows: TGCGCCAGCAGCTTGACCGGCTATGGCTACACCTTC.